This is a list of T cell receptor beta chains from one sample in a study of control samples from healthy donors and cancer patients. The data were produced by immunoSEQ multiplex PCR, yet TCRdb's version contains in-frame clones alone and is incomplete. The sample lists under 150,000 clones, 93% occurring once. Source material: blood. The receptors originated from a man younger than 40 in good health. Both conserved end residues are part of each CDR3. Fields, in order: D gene, clone size, J gene, V gene, CDR3 protein, CDR3 DNA. The D gene is left open where the match is weak. Where a row states a size, it is once, few, many or the class of an expanded clone; other rows omit it.

d_call: TRBD2; clone_size: -; j_call: TRBJ2-1; v_call: TRBV7-8; cdr3_aa: CASTIFLAETLLSYNEQFF; cdr3_nt: TGTGCCAGCACAATTTTTCTAGCGGAAACGCTACTCTCCTACAATGAGCAGTTCTTC
d_call: -; clone_size: -; j_call: TRBJ2-3; v_call: TRBV5-1; cdr3_aa: CASMAESTDTQYF; cdr3_nt: TGCGCCAGCATGGCAGAATCTACAGATACGCAGTATTTT
d_call: TRBD1; clone_size: -; j_call: TRBJ1-5; v_call: TRBV12-5; cdr3_aa: CASGPGQDLSAQHF; cdr3_nt: TGTGCTAGTGGTCCAGGACAGGACCTATCGGCCCAGCATTTT
d_call: -; clone_size: -; j_call: TRBJ1-5; v_call: TRBV27; cdr3_aa: CASSLWGNQPQHF; cdr3_nt: TGTGCCAGCAGTTTATGGGGCAATCAGCCCCAGCATTTT
d_call: TRBD1; clone_size: -; j_call: TRBJ1-1; v_call: TRBV9; cdr3_aa: CASSPGTVEAFF; cdr3_nt: TGTGCCAGCAGCCCCGGGACAGTCGAAGCTTTCTTT
d_call: -; clone_size: few; j_call: TRBJ2-5; v_call: TRBV5-1; cdr3_aa: CASSPPLSETQETQYF; cdr3_nt: TGCGCCAGCAGCCCCCCGTTGAGTGAGACCCAAGAGACCCAGTACTTC
d_call: TRBD1; clone_size: -; j_call: TRBJ2-2; v_call: TRBV12-5; cdr3_aa: CASGFHRGSTGELFF; cdr3_nt: TGTGCTAGTGGTTTTCACAGGGGGAGCACCGGGGAGCTGTTTTTT
d_call: -; clone_size: -; j_call: TRBJ1-5; v_call: TRBV7-2; cdr3_aa: CASTMERSQPQHF; cdr3_nt: TGTGCCAGCACCATGGAAAGAAGTCAGCCCCAGCATTTT
d_call: -; clone_size: -; j_call: TRBJ1-1; v_call: TRBV28; cdr3_aa: CASSLGVLNTEAFF; cdr3_nt: TGTGCCAGCAGTTTAGGGGTTTTGAACACTGAAGCTTTCTTT
d_call: -; clone_size: -; j_call: TRBJ1-3; v_call: TRBV2; cdr3_aa: CASFTNSLSSGNTIYF; cdr3_nt: TGTGCCAGCTTCACAAACAGTCTCAGCTCTGGAAACACCATATATTTT
d_call: -; clone_size: few; j_call: TRBJ1-4; v_call: TRBV19; cdr3_aa: CASSIAAGANEKLFF; cdr3_nt: TGTGCCAGTAGTATAGCCGCCGGGGCTAATGAAAAACTGTTTTTT
d_call: -; clone_size: -; j_call: TRBJ1-5; v_call: TRBV2; cdr3_aa: CASSSVDQPQHF; cdr3_nt: TGTGCCAGCAGTTCCGTTGATCAGCCCCAGCATTTT
d_call: -; clone_size: -; j_call: TRBJ1-1; v_call: TRBV12-3/TRBV12-4; cdr3_aa: CASRTGLNTEAFF; cdr3_nt: TGTGCCAGCAGGACCGGGTTGAACACTGAAGCTTTCTTT
d_call: -; clone_size: -; j_call: TRBJ2-2; v_call: TRBV27; cdr3_aa: CASSPLAGRHTGELFF; cdr3_nt: TGTGCCAGCAGCCCACTCGCGGGCCGACACACCGGGGAGCTGTTTTTT
d_call: TRBD2; clone_size: -; j_call: TRBJ2-3; v_call: TRBV5-1; cdr3_aa: CASSETGTSSFADTQYF; cdr3_nt: TGCGCCAGCAGCGAGACCGGGACTAGCAGCTTTGCCGATACGCAGTATTTT
d_call: -; clone_size: -; j_call: TRBJ1-2; v_call: TRBV4-1; cdr3_aa: CASSQDSYNYGYTF; cdr3_nt: TGCGCCAGCAGCCAGGACAGCTATAACTATGGCTACACCTTC
d_call: -; clone_size: -; j_call: TRBJ1-5; v_call: TRBV6-1; cdr3_aa: CASSEPWGTSNQPQHF; cdr3_nt: TGTGCCAGCAGTGAACCGTGGGGCACTAGCAATCAGCCCCAGCATTTT
d_call: TRBD1; clone_size: -; j_call: TRBJ2-7; v_call: TRBV18; cdr3_aa: CASSQVDRVAQYF; cdr3_nt: TGTGCCAGCTCACAAGTGGACAGGGTTGCGCAGTACTTC
d_call: TRBD1; clone_size: once; j_call: TRBJ2-4; v_call: TRBV5-6; cdr3_aa: CASSLRTGGQNIQYF; cdr3_nt: TGTGCCAGCAGCCTTCGGACAGGGGGACAAAACATTCAGTACTTC
d_call: -; clone_size: -; j_call: TRBJ1-3; v_call: TRBV6-6; cdr3_aa: CASSQDSGNTIYF; cdr3_nt: TGTGCCAGCAGCCAAGACTCTGGAAACACCATATATTTT
d_call: -; clone_size: -; j_call: TRBJ2-7; v_call: TRBV21-1; cdr3_aa: CASNPVGVYSYEQYF; cdr3_nt: TGTGCCAGCAATCCTGTGGGGGTATACTCCTACGAGCAGTACTTC
d_call: TRBD1; clone_size: -; j_call: TRBJ2-3; v_call: TRBV18; cdr3_aa: CASSPPDRGGWYF; cdr3_nt: TGTGCCAGCTCACCTCCGGACAGGGGTGGGTGGTATTTT
d_call: -; clone_size: once; j_call: TRBJ2-3; v_call: TRBV5-6; cdr3_aa: CASSLASYTDTQYF; cdr3_nt: TGTGCCAGCAGCTTGGCCAGTTACACAGATACGCAGTATTTT
d_call: -; clone_size: -; j_call: TRBJ2-4; v_call: TRBV3-1/TRBV3-2; cdr3_aa: CASSQGVAKNIQYF; cdr3_nt: TGTGCCAGCAGCCAAGGGGTAGCCAAAAACATTCAGTACTTC
d_call: -; clone_size: once; j_call: TRBJ1-2; v_call: TRBV7-8; cdr3_aa: CASSTTGTYTF; cdr3_nt: TGTGCCAGCAGCACAACAGGTACCTACACCTTC
d_call: -; clone_size: once; j_call: TRBJ1-2; v_call: TRBV6-2/TRBV6-3; cdr3_aa: CASTPPGSYGYTF; cdr3_nt: TGTGCCAGCACCCCGCCGGGCAGCTATGGCTACACCTTC
d_call: -; clone_size: -; j_call: TRBJ2-3; v_call: TRBV2; cdr3_aa: CASSDRRDTQYF; cdr3_nt: TGTGCCAGCAGTGACAGGAGGGATACGCAGTATTTT
d_call: -; clone_size: -; j_call: TRBJ2-2; v_call: TRBV24-1; cdr3_aa: CVSAGHTGELFF; cdr3_nt: TGTGTCTCCGCAGGGCACACCGGGGAGCTGTTTTTT
d_call: -; clone_size: -; j_call: TRBJ2-3; v_call: TRBV9; cdr3_aa: CASNLGGTDTQYF; cdr3_nt: TGTGCCAGCAACCTAGGGGGGACAGATACGCAGTATTTT
d_call: -; clone_size: -; j_call: TRBJ2-3; v_call: TRBV7-9; cdr3_aa: CASSHTGKGTDTQYF; cdr3_nt: TGTGCCAGCAGTCACACAGGGAAGGGCACAGATACGCAGTATTTT
d_call: TRBD2; clone_size: -; j_call: TRBJ2-3; v_call: TRBV19; cdr3_aa: CATKGTSGGAVFLTDTQYF; cdr3_nt: TGTGCCACCAAGGGGACTAGCGGGGGGGCCGTTTTTTTGACAGATACGCAGTATTTT
d_call: TRBD1; clone_size: once; j_call: TRBJ1-4; v_call: TRBV3-1/TRBV3-2; cdr3_aa: CASSPRQGRLEKLFF; cdr3_nt: TGTGCCAGCAGCCCCCGACAGGGAAGACTTGAAAAACTGTTTTTT
d_call: -; clone_size: -; j_call: TRBJ2-3; v_call: TRBV4-1; cdr3_aa: CASSQDGDLTDTQYF; cdr3_nt: TGCGCCAGCAGCCAAGATGGAGACCTCACAGATACGCAGTATTTT